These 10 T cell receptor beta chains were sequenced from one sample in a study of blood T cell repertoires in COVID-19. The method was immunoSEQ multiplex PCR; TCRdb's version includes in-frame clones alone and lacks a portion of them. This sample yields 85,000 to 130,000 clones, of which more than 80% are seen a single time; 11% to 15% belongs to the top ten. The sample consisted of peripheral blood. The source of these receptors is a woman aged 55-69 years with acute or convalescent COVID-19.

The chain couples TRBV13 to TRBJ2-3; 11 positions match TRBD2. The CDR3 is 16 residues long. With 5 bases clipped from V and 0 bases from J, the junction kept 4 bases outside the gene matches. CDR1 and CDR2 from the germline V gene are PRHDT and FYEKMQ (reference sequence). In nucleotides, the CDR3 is TGTGCCAGCAGCCCCTGGACTAGCGGGAGCACAGATACGCAGTATTTT. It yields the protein CASSPWTSGSTDTQYF.

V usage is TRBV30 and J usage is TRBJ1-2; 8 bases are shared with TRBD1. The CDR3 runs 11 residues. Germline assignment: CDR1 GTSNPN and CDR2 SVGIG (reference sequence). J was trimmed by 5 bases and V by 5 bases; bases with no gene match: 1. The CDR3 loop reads CAWDRGYGYTF. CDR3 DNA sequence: TGTGCCTGGGACAGGGGTTATGGCTACACCTTC. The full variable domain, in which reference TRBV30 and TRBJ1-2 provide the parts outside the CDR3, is SQTIHQWPATLVQPVGSPLSLECTVEGTSNPNLYWYRQAAGRGLQLLFYSVGIGQISSEVPQNLSASRPQDRQFILSSKKLLLSDSGFYLCAWDRGYGYTFGSGTRLTVV.

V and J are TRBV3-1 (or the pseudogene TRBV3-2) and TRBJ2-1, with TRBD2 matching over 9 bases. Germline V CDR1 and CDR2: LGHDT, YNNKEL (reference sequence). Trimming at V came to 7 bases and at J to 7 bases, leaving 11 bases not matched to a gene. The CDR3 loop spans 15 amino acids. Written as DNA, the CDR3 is TGTGCCAGCAACAAAGCGGGGGGAAAGGGGAATGAGCAGTTCTTC. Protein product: CASNKAGGKGNEQFF.

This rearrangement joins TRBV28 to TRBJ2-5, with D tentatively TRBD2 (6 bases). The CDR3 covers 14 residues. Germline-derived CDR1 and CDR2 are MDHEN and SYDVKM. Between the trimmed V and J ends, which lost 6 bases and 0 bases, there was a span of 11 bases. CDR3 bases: TGTGCCAGCAGCGGGAGATTGTACCAAGAGACCCAGTACTTC. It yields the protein CASSGRLYQETQYF.

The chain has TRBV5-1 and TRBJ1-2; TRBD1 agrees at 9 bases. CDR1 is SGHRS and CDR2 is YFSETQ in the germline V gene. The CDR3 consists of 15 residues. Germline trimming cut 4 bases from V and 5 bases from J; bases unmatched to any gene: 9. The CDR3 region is CASSLRTGAIYGYTF. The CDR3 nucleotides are TGCGCCAGCAGCCTCAGGACAGGGGCTATTTATGGCTACACCTTC.

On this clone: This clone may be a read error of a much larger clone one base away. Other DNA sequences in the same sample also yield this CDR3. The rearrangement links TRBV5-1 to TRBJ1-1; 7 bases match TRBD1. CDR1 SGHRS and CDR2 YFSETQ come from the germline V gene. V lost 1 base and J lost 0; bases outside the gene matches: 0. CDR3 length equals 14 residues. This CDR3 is CASSLTGVNTEAFF. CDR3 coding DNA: TGCGCCAGCAGCTTGACAGGGGTGAACACTGAAGCTTTCTTT.

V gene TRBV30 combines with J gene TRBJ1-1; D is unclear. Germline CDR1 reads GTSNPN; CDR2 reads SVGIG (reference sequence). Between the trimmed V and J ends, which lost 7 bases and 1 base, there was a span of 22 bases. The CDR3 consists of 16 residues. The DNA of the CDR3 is TGTGCCTACACCGGGTCGGAAGGTGGAGCGAACACTGAAGCTTTCTTT. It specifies CAYTGSEGGANTEAFF.

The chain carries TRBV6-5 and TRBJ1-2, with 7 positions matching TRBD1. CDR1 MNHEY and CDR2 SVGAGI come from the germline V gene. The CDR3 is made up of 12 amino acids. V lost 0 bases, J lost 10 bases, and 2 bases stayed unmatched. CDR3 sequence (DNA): TGTGCCAGCAGTTACTCAGGGGGCCTCTACACCTTC. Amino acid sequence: CASSYSGGLYTF.

In DNA form, the CDR3 reads TGTGCCAGCAGCTTTTGGGGCGCAATCTACAATGAGCAGTTCTTC. Protein: CASSFWGAIYNEQFF. V gene TRBV5-4 combines with J gene TRBJ2-1; tentative D call: TRBD1 (5 bases). CDR1 SGHNT and CDR2 YYREEE come from the germline V gene (reference sequence). The CDR3 has 15 amino acids. Trimming shortened V by 2 bases and J by 3 bases, and 12 bases separated the two germline ends.

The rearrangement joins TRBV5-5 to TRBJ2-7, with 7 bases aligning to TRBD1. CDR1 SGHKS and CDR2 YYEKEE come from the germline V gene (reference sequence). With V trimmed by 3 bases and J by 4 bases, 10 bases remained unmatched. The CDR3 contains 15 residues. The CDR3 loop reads CASSYRDSTLYEQYF. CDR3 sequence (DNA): TGTGCCAGCAGCTACCGGGACAGTACCTTATACGAGCAGTACTTC.